These 19 T cell receptor beta chains originate from one sample sequenced in a study of OX40 agonist ivuxolimab in advanced cancers. Generated by immunoSEQ multiplex PCR, the TCRdb table keeps only in-frame clones and is missing some. Of about 38,000 clones detected, roughly nine tenths appear once; the ten largest clones hold 35% to 45%. Specimen: CD4+ or CD8+ T cells sorted from blood, collected in a trial of the OX40 agonist ivuxolimab. Every receptor here comes from an adult with an advanced solid tumor such as melanoma, head and neck, liver or kidney cancer.

The gene calls are TRBV29-1 and TRBJ2-1; D remains ambiguous. CDR1 SQVTM and CDR2 ANQGSEA come from the germline V gene. V was shortened by 3 bases and J by 12 bases, with 9 bases between the two germline ends. The CDR3 sequence is 10 residues long. DNA for the CDR3: TGCAGCGTTGATTGGGGTGTGCAGTTCTTC. This codes for CSVDWGVQFF.

The chain employs TRBV4-3 and TRBJ2-7; D gene uncertain. V lost 0 bases to trimming and J lost 0 bases, with 9 bases between them. From germline, CDR1 is LGHNA and CDR2 YSLEER. This CDR3 is built from 15 residues. The CDR3 coding sequence is TGCGCCAGCAGCCAAGAACGTCATCTCTCCTACGAGCAGTACTTC. Amino acid sequence: CASSQERHLSYEQYF.

CDR3 residues: CASSYMGQGSYTF. CDR3 DNA sequence: TGTGCCAGCAGTTACATGGGACAAGGGAGCTACACCTTC. The gene calls are TRBV6-6 and TRBJ1-2, with D perhaps TRBD1 (6 bases). The CDR3 spans 13 residues. Germline loops: CDR1 MNHNY, CDR2 SVGAGI (reference sequence). Trimming pared 2 bases from V and 9 bases from J, leaving 13 bases between.

The gene calls are TRBV11-2 and TRBJ2-1, with 8 bases lining up with TRBD2. Trimming cost V 3 bases and J 6 bases; bases outside gene matches: 7. The CDR3 is 15 residues long. Looked up from germline, CDR1 is SGHAT and CDR2 is FQNNGV. The CDR3, as DNA: TGTGCCAGCAGCTTTCGGGGGGGCCACTTCAATGAGCAGTTCTTC. This translates into CASSFRGGHFNEQFF.

The J gene is TRBJ2-1, the V gene TRBV5-1; possible D gene TRBD2, 6 bases. Germline-derived CDR1 and CDR2 are SGHRS and YFSETQ. The length of the CDR3 is 18 residues. Trimming shortened V by 0 bases and J by 4 bases, and 20 bases separated the two germline ends. The CDR3 here is CASSLEGSGREGYNEQFF. CDR3 bases: TGCGCCAGCAGCTTGGAAGGTAGCGGACGAGAAGGGTACAATGAGCAGTTCTTC.

V and J are TRBV6-1 and TRBJ2-7, with D perhaps matching TRBD1 or TRBD2 (5 bases each). This CDR3 has 14 residues. Germline CDR1 reads MNHNS; CDR2 reads SASEGT. The ends were cut back, 4 bases at V and 3 bases at J, with 13 bases in the middle. The DNA for the CDR3 is TGTGCCAGCAGTGTATTCCGGGACGTCTACGAGCAGTACTTC. This gives the protein CASSVFRDVYEQYF.

This clone was counted a single time. The V gene is TRBV28, the J gene TRBJ1-5, with a weak D call TRBD1 (6 bases). From germline, CDR1 is MDHEN and CDR2 SYDVKM. This CDR3 contains 14 residues. The V and J ends lost 2 bases and 7 bases respectively, with 12 bases between them. CDR3 DNA: TGTGCCAGCAGTTTAGGGCAGGGGACCCAGCCCCAGCATTTT. Translation: CASSLGQGTQPQHF.

The V and J genes are TRBV27 and TRBJ2-7, with D unclear. This CDR3 has 13 residues. Trimming shortened V by 5 bases and J by 2 bases, and 10 bases separated the two germline ends. Germline V lookup: CDR1 MNHEY, CDR2 SMNVEV (reference sequence). The CDR3 sequence: CASSLDGTYEQYF. The CDR3 coding sequence is TGTGCCAGCAGTCTCGACGGAACCTACGAGCAGTACTTC.

This clone was counted only a few times. V is TRBV9 and J is TRBJ1-1; D is perhaps TRBD1 (5 bases). Trimming shortened V by 2 bases and J by 8 bases, and 13 bases separated the two germline ends. The CDR3 is 13 amino acids. Per the germline V gene, CDR1 is SGDLS and CDR2 is YYNGEE. The CDR3 region has the DNA TGTGCCAGCAGCGTTTCTTATGGGACCGAAGCTTTCTTT. Its protein product is CASSVSYGTEAFF.

Remarks on this clone: The junction shows a germline mismatch at one end, possibly a read error. CDR3 region: CASSSRGAF. In DNA, the CDR3 is TGTGCCAGCAGCTCTCGTGGGGCTTTT. The chain is built from TRBV13 and TRBJ1-1; D perhaps matches TRBD1 (5 bases). This CDR3 is 9 amino acids long. Per germline, CDR1 PRHDT and CDR2 FYEKMQ (reference sequence).

The chain employs TRBV10-1 and TRBJ1-2; D gene unclear. The CDR3 runs 15 residues. V was shortened by 10 bases and J by 4 bases, with 22 bases between the two germline ends. CDR1 WNHNN and CDR2 SYGVQD come from the germline V gene (reference sequence). CDR3 region: CAISVGWKRSYGYTF. In nucleotides, the CDR3 is TGCGCCATCTCTGTCGGGTGGAAGAGGAGCTATGGCTACACCTTC.

This rearrangement joins TRBV6-1 to TRBJ1-5; perhaps TRBD1 as D (6 bases). The CDR3 has 15 amino acids. V lost 11 bases to trimming and J lost 2 bases, with 19 bases between them. CDR1 and CDR2 (germline): MNHNS, SASEGT. CDR3 in DNA: TGTGCCGCCTCGTACTTACAGGGCCGCAATCAGCCCCAGCATTTT. Translated, it gives CAASYLQGRNQPQHF.

This chain connects TRBV30 to TRBJ2-7; D is undetermined. Germline V CDR1 and CDR2: GTSNPN, SVGIG (reference sequence). The CDR3 sequence is 13 residues long. V was pared by 5 bases and J by 4 bases, with 15 bases between. The CDR3 spells CAWGETSEYEQYF. The DNA for the CDR3 is TGTGCCTGGGGGGAAACCTCAGAGTACGAGCAGTACTTC. Using reference TRBV30 and TRBJ2-7 for the parts outside the CDR3, the full variable domain is SQTIHQWPATLVQPVGSPLSLECTVEGTSNPNLYWYRQAAGRGLQLLFYSVGIGQISSEVPQNLSASRPQDRQFILSSKKLLLSDSGFYLCAWGETSEYEQYFGPGTRLTVT.

The chain combines TRBV25-1 with TRBJ2-7; D is unresolved. V lost 2 bases, J lost 2 bases, and 7 bases lay in between. Germline CDR1 is MGHDK and CDR2 is SYGVNS. The CDR3 spans 13 residues. The CDR3 nucleotides read TGTGCCAGCAGTGAAACCGGCACCTACGAGCAGTACTTC. Amino acids: CASSETGTYEQYF.

Comments on this clone: At one end, the junction sequence differs from germline, possibly due to a read error. The V and J genes are TRBV9 and TRBJ1-2, with 7 bases identical to TRBD1. Germline lookup yields CDR1 SGDLS and CDR2 YYNGEE. The CDR3 totals 11 residues. CDR3 nucleotides: TGTGCCAGCAGCGGACTCTTCGGACAGGTTTTC. It is translated as CASSGLFGQVF.

The chain is built from TRBV28 and TRBJ2-7; 7 nucleotides align to TRBD2. Germline CDR1 is MDHEN and CDR2 is SYDVKM. V lost 4 bases to trimming and J lost 2 bases; unmatched junction nucleotides: 5. The CDR3 loop spans 14 amino acids. CDR3 bases: TGTGCCAGCAGTTCCGCCGGGACTACCTACGAGCAGTACTTC. Its protein product is CASSSAGTTYEQYF. The full variable domain, with the rest looked up from reference TRBV28 and TRBJ2-7, is DVKVTQSSRYLVKRTGEKVFLECVQDMDHENMFWYRQDPGLGLRLIYFSYDVKMKEKGDIPEGYSVSREKKERFSLILESASTNQTSMYLCASSSAGTTYEQYFGPGTRLTVT.

This clone appeared once. The genes are TRBV27 and TRBJ2-1; the D is unclear. Germline values: CDR1 MNHEY, CDR2 SMNVEV (reference sequence). Trimming took off 8 bases at V and 0 bases at J, with 17 bases between the two ends. The CDR3 has 16 residues. This CDR3 is CASAWGHPSSYNEQFF. The DNA of the CDR3 is TGTGCCAGCGCTTGGGGTCACCCAAGCTCCTACAATGAGCAGTTCTTC.

The rearrangement uses TRBV27 and TRBJ2-1, with TRBD2 matching over 7 bases. The CDR3 runs 19 residues. Germline lookup yields CDR1 MNHEY and CDR2 SMNVEV (reference sequence). Germline trimming cut 1 base from V and 7 bases from J; bases unmatched to any gene: 19. CDR3 DNA: TGTGCCAGCAGTTTATTCGGACTAGTTGGGAGGGTATACGGGAATGAGCAGTTCTTC. Translation: CASSLFGLVGRVYGNEQFF.

The rearrangement uses TRBV7-9 and TRBJ2-3, with 11 nucleotides matching TRBD1. The CDR3 totals 16 residues. Germline-derived CDR1 and CDR2 are SEHNR and FQNEAQ (reference sequence). The V segment lost 4 bases and the J segment 4 bases; nucleotides outside the gene matches: 7. This chain's CDR3 is CASSSGQGERADTQYF. For the CDR3, the DNA is TGTGCCAGCAGCTCGGGACAGGGGGAGAGAGCAGATACGCAGTATTTT.